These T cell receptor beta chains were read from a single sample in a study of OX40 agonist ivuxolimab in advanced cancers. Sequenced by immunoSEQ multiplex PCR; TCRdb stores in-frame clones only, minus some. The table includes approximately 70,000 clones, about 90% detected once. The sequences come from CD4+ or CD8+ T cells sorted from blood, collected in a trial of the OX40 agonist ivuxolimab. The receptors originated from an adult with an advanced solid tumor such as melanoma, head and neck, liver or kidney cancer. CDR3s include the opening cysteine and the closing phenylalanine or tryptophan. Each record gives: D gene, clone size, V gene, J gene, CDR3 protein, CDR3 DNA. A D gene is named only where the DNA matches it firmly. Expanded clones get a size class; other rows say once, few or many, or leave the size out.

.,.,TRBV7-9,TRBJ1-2,CASSRAGEGYGYTF,TGTGCCAGCAGCCGGGCCGGGGAAGGCTATGGCTACACCTTC
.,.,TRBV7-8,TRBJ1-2,CASSLVIAPGGTNYGYTF,TGTGCCAGCAGCTTAGTGATCGCACCGGGCGGGACTAACTATGGCTACACCTTC
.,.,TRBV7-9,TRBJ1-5,CASSSTDSNQPQHF,TGTGCCAGCAGCTCGACAGATAGCAATCAGCCCCAGCATTTT
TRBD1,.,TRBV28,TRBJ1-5,CASSLLQGANQPQHF,TGTGCCAGCAGTTTATTACAGGGGGCGAATCAGCCCCAGCATTTT
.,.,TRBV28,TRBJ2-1,CASRRGHDEQFF,TGTGCCAGCAGGCGCGGCCACGATGAGCAGTTCTTC
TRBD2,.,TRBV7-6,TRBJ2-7,CASSPERDGSYEQYF,TGTGCCAGCAGCCCCGAGCGGGATGGGTCCTACGAGCAGTACTTC
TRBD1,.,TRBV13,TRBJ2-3,CASSLPDRIAVGDTQYF,TGTGCCAGCAGCTTACCGGACAGGATAGCAGTGGGAGATACGCAGTATTTT
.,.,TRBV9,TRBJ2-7,CASSVSGLPHEQYF,TGTGCCAGCAGCGTATCAGGTTTACCCCACGAGCAGTACTTC
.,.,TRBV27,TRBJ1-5,CASSFFSNQPQHF,TGTGCCAGCAGTTTTTTTAGCAATCAGCCCCAGCATTTT
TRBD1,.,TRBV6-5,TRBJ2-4,CASKRQGPKNIQYF,TGTGCCAGCAAAAGACAGGGCCCCAAAAACATTCAGTACTTC
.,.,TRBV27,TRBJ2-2,CASSSYTGELFF,TGTGCCAGCAGTTCATACACCGGGGAGCTGTTTTTT
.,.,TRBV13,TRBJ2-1,CASSPSSYNEQFF,TGTGCCAGCAGCCCGAGCTCCTACAATGAGCAGTTCTTC
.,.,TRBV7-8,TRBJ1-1,CASSPMAPYTEAFF,TGTGCCAGCAGCCCAATGGCCCCCTACACTGAAGCTTTCTTT
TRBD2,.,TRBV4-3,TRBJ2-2,CASSQDRLAGGLNTGELFF,TGCGCCAGCAGCCAAGATCGACTAGCGGGAGGGCTGAACACCGGGGAGCTGTTTTTT
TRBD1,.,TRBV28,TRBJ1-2,CASTTQGALSANYGYTF,TGTGCCAGCACGACTCAGGGGGCGCTCTCTGCCAACTATGGCTACACCTTC
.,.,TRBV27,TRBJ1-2,CASSLGQNYGYTF,TGTGCCAGCAGTTTAGGTCAGAACTATGGCTACACCTTC
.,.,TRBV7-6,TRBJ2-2,CASSSGTASSGELFF,TGTGCCAGCAGCTCCGGGACCGCCAGTTCCGGGGAGCTGTTTTTT
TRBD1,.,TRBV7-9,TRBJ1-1,CASSSWTGLTEAFF,TGTGCCAGCAGCTCCTGGACAGGGCTTACTGAAGCTTTCTTT
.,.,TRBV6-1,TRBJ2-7,CASSLGTYEQYF,TGTGCCAGCAGCTTGGGGACCTACGAGCAGTACTTC
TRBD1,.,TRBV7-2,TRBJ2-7,CASSQRDSSYEQYF,TGTGCCAGCAGTCAAAGGGACAGCTCCTACGAGCAGTACTTC
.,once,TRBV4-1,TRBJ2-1,CASQGNSYNEQFF,TGCGCCAGCCAGGGAAACTCCTACAATGAGCAGTTCTTC
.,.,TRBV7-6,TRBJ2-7,CASSTTDSYEQYF,TGTGCCAGCAGCACCACTGACAGCTACGAGCAGTACTTC
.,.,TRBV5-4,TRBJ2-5,CASSLGGGAETQYF,TGTGCCAGCAGCTTGGGTGGGGGGGCGGAGACCCAGTACTTC
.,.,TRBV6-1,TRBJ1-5,CASRRESNQPQHF,TGTGCCAGTAGACGGGAAAGCAATCAGCCCCAGCATTTT
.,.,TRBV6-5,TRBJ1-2,CASSYVAEGGYGYTF,TGTGCCAGCAGTTACGTTGCAGAAGGGGGCTATGGCTACACCTTC
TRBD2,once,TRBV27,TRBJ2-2,CASSPRGLAPDTGELFF,TGTGCCAGCAGTCCTCGAGGACTAGCACCCGACACCGGGGAGCTGTTTTTT
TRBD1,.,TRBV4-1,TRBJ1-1,CASSPTKGQANTEAFF,TGCGCCAGCAGCCCCACTAAGGGACAGGCGAACACTGAAGCTTTCTTT
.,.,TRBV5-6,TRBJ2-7,CASSIPLGGRAYEQYF,TGTGCCAGCAGCATCCCCCTGGGGGGAAGGGCCTACGAGCAGTACTTC
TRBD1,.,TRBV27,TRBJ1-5,CASSLSRPGGFSNQPQHF,TGTGCCAGCAGTTTATCGAGGCCAGGGGGGTTTAGCAATCAGCCCCAGCATTTT
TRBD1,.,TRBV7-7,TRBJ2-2,CASSLGTGDTGELFF,TGTGCTAGCAGCTTGGGGACAGGGGACACCGGGGAGCTGTTTTTT
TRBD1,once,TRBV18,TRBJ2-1,CASSPQVQGAYNEQFF,TGTGCCAGCTCACCACAAGTGCAGGGGGCCTACAATGAGCAGTTCTTC
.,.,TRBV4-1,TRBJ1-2,CASSQVLNYGYTF,TGCGCCAGCAGCCAAGTACTTAACTATGGCTACACCTTC
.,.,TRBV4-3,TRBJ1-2,CASSQEVQFYGYTF,TGCGCCAGCAGCCAAGAAGTACAATTCTATGGCTACACCTTC
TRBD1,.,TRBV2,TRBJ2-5,CASFNPGQGAQETQYF,TGTGCCAGCTTCAACCCGGGACAGGGGGCTCAAGAGACCCAGTACTTC
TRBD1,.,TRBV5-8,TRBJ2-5,CASSWGTGQETQYF,TGTGCCAGCAGCTGGGGGACAGGGCAAGAGACCCAGTACTTC
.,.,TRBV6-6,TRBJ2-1,CASSDPQGLYNEQFF,TGTGCCAGCAGTGACCCCCAGGGGCTATACAATGAGCAGTTCTTC
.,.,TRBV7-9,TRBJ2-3,CASSLVTGPITDTQYF,TGTGCCAGCAGCTTAGTAACAGGCCCGATCACAGATACGCAGTATTTT
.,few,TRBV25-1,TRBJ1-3,CASSVLRGTTIYF,TGTGCCAGCAGTGTATTGAGGGGAACCACCATATATTTT
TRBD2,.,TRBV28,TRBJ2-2,CASIDSVGTSYTGELFF,TGTGCCAGCATTGATTCGGTAGGGACTAGCTACACCGGGGAGCTGTTTTTT
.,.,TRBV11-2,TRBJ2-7,CASSPQSYEQYF,TGTGCCAGCAGCCCTCAGAGCTACGAGCAGTACTTC
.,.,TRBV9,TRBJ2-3,CASSVGSTDTQYF,TGTGCCAGCAGCGTAGGGTCCACAGATACGCAGTATTTT
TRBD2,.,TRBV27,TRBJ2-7,CASSYGLAGYEQYF,TGTGCCAGCAGTTATGGACTAGCGGGGTACGAGCAGTACTTC
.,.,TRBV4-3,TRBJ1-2,CASSPGGAHYGYTF,TGCGCCAGCAGCCCCGGGGGGGCCCACTATGGCTACACCTTC
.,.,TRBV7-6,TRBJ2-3,CASSLVDSSTDTQYF,TGTGCCAGCAGCTTAGTAGATTCTAGCACAGATACGCAGTATTTT
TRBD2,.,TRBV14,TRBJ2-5,CASSQGAGAETQYF,TGTGCCAGCAGCCAAGGAGCGGGAGCAGAGACCCAGTACTTC
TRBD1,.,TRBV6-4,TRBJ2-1,CASSDHGQGANEQFF,TGTGCCAGCAGTGACCATGGACAGGGGGCCAATGAGCAGTTCTTC